Listed below are T cell receptor beta chains from one sample, sequenced in a study of control samples from healthy donors and cancer patients. Measured with immunoSEQ multiplex PCR; TCRdb has only the in-frame clones, and not every one. Of 110,000 to 150,000 clones detected, about 88% appear once; the ten largest clones hold roughly 9%. Sequencing was done on a sample of blood. The receptors shown here come from a woman in her 30s in good health. CDR3s include the opening cysteine and the closing phenylalanine or tryptophan. D genes are given only for firm matches. A clone size is listed for some rows: how often the clone was seen (once, few, many), or a class if it is expanded.

D	size	V	J	DNA	CDR3
TRBD1	NA	TRBV18	TRBJ1-2	TGTGCCAGCTCACCGTCGGGACAGCCCAACTATGGCTACACCTTC	CASSPSGQPNYGYTF
NA	once	TRBV2	TRBJ2-5	TGTGCCAGCAACGCGATCGACAGCCTTCAAGAGACCCAGTACTTC	CASNAIDSLQETQYF
NA	NA	TRBV4-1	TRBJ1-2	TGCGCCAGCAGCCAGATGGAGGGGCCGATCTCGTTAGCTAACTATGGCTACACCTTC	CASSQMEGPISLANYGYTF
NA	NA	TRBV28	TRBJ2-3	TGTGCCAGCAGTTTAGCGTACGCGGATACGCAGTATTTT	CASSLAYADTQYF
NA	NA	TRBV5-6	TRBJ2-1	TGTGCCAGCAGCTTGGTAATGCTAGAATACAATGAGCAGTTCTTC	CASSLVMLEYNEQFF
TRBD2	NA	TRBV7-2	TRBJ2-1	TGTGCCAGCAGCAGGGACTACTACAATGAGCAGTTCTTC	CASSRDYYNEQFF
NA	NA	TRBV27	TRBJ1-4	TGTGCCAGCAGTTCTGGGGCGGCGGGGGAGGAAAAACTGTTTTTT	CASSSGAAGEEKLFF
NA	NA	TRBV3-1/TRBV3-2	TRBJ1-2	TGTGCCAGCAGCCCCGACAGGCCATACTATGGCTACACCTTC	CASSPDRPYYGYTF
NA	NA	TRBV30	TRBJ1-1	TGTGCCTGGAGTGTATTGTCGGGGGTAGGGGCTTTCTTT	CAWSVLSGVGAFF
TRBD2	NA	TRBV4-1	TRBJ2-7	TGCGCCAGCAGCCAGGTAACTAGCGGGAGATACGAGCAGTACTTC	CASSQVTSGRYEQYF
NA	NA	TRBV28	TRBJ1-6	TGTGCCAGCAGTGGTGGGACGTACTATAATTCACCCCTCCACTTT	CASSGGTYYNSPLHF
NA	NA	TRBV19	TRBJ2-3	TGTGCCAGTAGTATAGGCTTCTTGTATGGAGATACGCAGTATTTT	CASSIGFLYGDTQYF
NA	NA	TRBV13	TRBJ2-1	TGTGCCAGCAGCTTAGATTATTACAATGAGCAGTTCTTC	CASSLDYYNEQFF
NA	NA	TRBV20-1	TRBJ2-5	TGCAGTGCTAGTGAAAGTGCGGCAGGTCAAGAGACCCAGTACTTC	CSASESAAGQETQYF
NA	NA	TRBV2	TRBJ2-1	TGTGCCAGCAGGGGGGTCCGGAGCTCCTACAATGAGCAGTTCTTC	CASRGVRSSYNEQFF
NA	NA	TRBV28	TRBJ1-5	TGTGCCAGCAGTCCCCACCGGAATAGCAATCAGCCCCAGCATTTT	CASSPHRNSNQPQHF
NA	NA	TRBV30	TRBJ1-1	TGTGCCTGGAGTCGGGTGGGCGGCACTGAAGCTTTCTTT	CAWSRVGGTEAFF
NA	NA	TRBV7-8	TRBJ2-3	TGTGCCAGCAGCCCCCTCCCCGCGGCAGATACGCAGTATTTT	CASSPLPAADTQYF
NA	NA	TRBV9	TRBJ2-7	TGTGCCAGCAGCGTAGAGGGGGGAGACTACGAGCAGTACTTC	CASSVEGGDYEQYF
NA	NA	TRBV25-1	TRBJ2-5	TGTGCCAGCAGTGAATCGACTAGCCAAGAGACCCAGTACTTC	CASSESTSQETQYF
NA	NA	TRBV28	TRBJ2-5	TGTGCCAGCAGTTTCAGGGGGACCCAGTACTTC	CASSFRGTQYF
TRBD2	NA	TRBV19	TRBJ2-1	TGTGCCAGTAGTCCCAGGACTAGCGGGAGAAAAAATGAGCAGTTCTTC	CASSPRTSGRKNEQFF
NA	NA	TRBV30	TRBJ1-1	TGTGCCTGGAGTGATTGGACCACAAACACTGAAGCTTTCTTT	CAWSDWTTNTEAFF
NA	NA	TRBV29-1	TRBJ1-2	TGCAGCGTTGGGCAGGGCACCTATGGCTACACCTTC	CSVGQGTYGYTF
TRBD1	NA	TRBV5-8	TRBJ2-1	TGTGCCAGCAGCTCGACAGGGTCTTTGGATGAGCAGTTCTTC	CASSSTGSLDEQFF
TRBD2	few	TRBV5-1	TRBJ2-1	TGCGCCAGCAGCTTGGCCCTAGCGGGAGTTGTGAATGAGCAGTTCTTC	CASSLALAGVVNEQFF
NA	NA	TRBV2	TRBJ1-1	TGTGCCAGCAGTGTCGTCAGGGGCCACTACACTGAAGCTTTCTTT	CASSVVRGHYTEAFF
NA	NA	TRBV5-1	TRBJ1-2	TGCGCCAGCAGCTTGGCCGGAGAGGGGGTTGGCTACACCTTC	CASSLAGEGVGYTF
NA	NA	TRBV4-1	TRBJ2-3	TGCGCCAGCAGCGGTAGCACAGATACGCAGTATTTT	CASSGSTDTQYF
TRBD1	NA	TRBV11-2	TRBJ2-7	TGTGCCAGCAGCTTAGATTGGGGCAGGGGGCGCGAGCAGTACTTC	CASSLDWGRGREQYF
TRBD2	NA	TRBV9	TRBJ2-5	TGTGCCAGCAGCACAGGGACTAGCGGGAGGTACCGGGAGACCCAGTACTTC	CASSTGTSGRYRETQYF